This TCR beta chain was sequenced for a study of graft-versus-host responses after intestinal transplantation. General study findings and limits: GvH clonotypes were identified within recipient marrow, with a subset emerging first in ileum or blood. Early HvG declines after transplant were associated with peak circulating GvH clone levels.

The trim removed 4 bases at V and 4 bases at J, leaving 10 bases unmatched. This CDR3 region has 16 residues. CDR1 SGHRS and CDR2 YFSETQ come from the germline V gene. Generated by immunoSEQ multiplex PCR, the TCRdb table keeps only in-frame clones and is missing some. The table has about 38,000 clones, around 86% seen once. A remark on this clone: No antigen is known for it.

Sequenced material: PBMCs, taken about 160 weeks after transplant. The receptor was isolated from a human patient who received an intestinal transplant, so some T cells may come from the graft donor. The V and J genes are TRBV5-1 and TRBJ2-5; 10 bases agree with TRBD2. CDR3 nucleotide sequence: TGCGCCAGCAGCGCTAGCGGGAGTAGGGGAGGAGAGACCCAGTACTTC. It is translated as CASSASGSRGGETQYF.